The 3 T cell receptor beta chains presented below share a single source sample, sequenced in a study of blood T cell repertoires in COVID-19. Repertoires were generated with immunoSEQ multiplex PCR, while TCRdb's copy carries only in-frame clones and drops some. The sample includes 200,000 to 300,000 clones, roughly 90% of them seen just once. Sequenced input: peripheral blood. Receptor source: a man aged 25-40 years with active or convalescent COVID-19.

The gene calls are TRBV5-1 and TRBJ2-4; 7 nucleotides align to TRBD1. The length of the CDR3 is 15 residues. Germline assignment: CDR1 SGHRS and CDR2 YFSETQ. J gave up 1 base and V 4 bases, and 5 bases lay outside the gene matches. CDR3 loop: CASSKGAEAKNIQYF. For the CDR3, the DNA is TGCGCCAGCAGCAAGGGGGCTGAGGCCAAAAACATTCAGTACTTC.

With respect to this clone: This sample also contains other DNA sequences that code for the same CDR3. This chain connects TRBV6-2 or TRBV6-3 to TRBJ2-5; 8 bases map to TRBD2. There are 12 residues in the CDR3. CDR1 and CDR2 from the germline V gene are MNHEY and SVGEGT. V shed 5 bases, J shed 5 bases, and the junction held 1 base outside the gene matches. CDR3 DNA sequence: TGTGCCAGCAGTCCGGGGGGGGAGACCCAGTACTTC. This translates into CASSPGGETQYF.

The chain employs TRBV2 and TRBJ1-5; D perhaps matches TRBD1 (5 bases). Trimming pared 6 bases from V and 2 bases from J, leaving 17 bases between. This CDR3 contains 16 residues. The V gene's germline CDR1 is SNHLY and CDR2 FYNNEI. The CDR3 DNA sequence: TGTGCCAGCAGGCCGGGAGCCCCGACAGGCAATCAGCCCCAGCATTTT. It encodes CASRPGAPTGNQPQHF.